This T cell receptor (beta chain) was found in a study of blood T cell repertoires in COVID-19. At the level of the study: There were acute and convalescent COVID-19 samples, and they came from the United States, Italy and Spain. Nucleic acid was either cDNA or gDNA, and it came from T cells, B-cell-depleted T cells, or PBMCs.

In germline, CDR1 is KGHSH, CDR2 LQKENI. CDR3 size: 15 residues. V lost 4 bases, J lost 5 bases, and 8 bases stayed unmatched. Clones were read by immunoSEQ multiplex PCR, and TCRdb kept only the in-frame ones, dropping some. The sample includes tens of thousands of clones, over 60% seen only once; the top ten take approximately 21%. Seattle patients were enrolled while actively infected and followed longitudinally. What was sequenced was peripheral blood. The chain recombines TRBV18 with TRBJ2-5; 9 bases line up with TRBD1. This clonotype was obtained from a young man with COVID-19, enrolled during active disease. CDR3 in amino acids: CASSLTQGAAETQYF. CDR3 nucleotides: TGTGCCAGCTCACTAACACAGGGGGCAGCGGAGACCCAGTACTTC.